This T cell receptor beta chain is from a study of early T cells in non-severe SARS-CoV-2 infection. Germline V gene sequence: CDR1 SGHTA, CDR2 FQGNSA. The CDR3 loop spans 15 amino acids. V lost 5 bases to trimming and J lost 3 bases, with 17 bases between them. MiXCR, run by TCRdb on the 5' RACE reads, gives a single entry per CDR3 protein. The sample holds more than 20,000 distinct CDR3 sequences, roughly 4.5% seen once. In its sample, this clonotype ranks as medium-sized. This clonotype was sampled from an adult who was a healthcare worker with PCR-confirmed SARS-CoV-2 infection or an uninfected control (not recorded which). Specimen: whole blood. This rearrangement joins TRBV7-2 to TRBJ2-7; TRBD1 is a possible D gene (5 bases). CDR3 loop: CASSLTRQIDYEQYF. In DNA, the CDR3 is TGTGCCAGCAGCCTAACCCGACAGATTGACTACGAGCAGTACTTC.